This TCR beta chain was retrieved from a study of sequential checkpoint blockade in melanoma. The CDR3 sequence is 18 residues long. CDR1 and CDR2 (germline): SEHNR, FQNEAQ (reference sequence). V lost 5 bases, J lost 5 bases, and 15 bases stayed unmatched. TCRdb keeps only in-frame clones here, not all; method: immunoSEQ multiplex PCR. The table records under 40,000 clones, 88% of them present only once. Treatment here: randomized to nivolumab then ipilimumab (arm A) or the reverse (arm B). DNA-damaging chemotherapy had not been given to any patient beforehand. V and J are TRBV7-9 and TRBJ2-1; 10 bases are shared with TRBD2. The source material was CD8+ T cells sorted from blood (inferred from file names), sampled from a patient given nivolumab and ipilimumab in sequence. This receptor was identified in a human donor with melanoma. As DNA, the CDR3 is TGTGCCAGCAGCGGAGGGGTAGCGGGAGGATTGGTCCACAATGAGCAGTTCTTC. This encodes CASSGGVAGGLVHNEQFF.